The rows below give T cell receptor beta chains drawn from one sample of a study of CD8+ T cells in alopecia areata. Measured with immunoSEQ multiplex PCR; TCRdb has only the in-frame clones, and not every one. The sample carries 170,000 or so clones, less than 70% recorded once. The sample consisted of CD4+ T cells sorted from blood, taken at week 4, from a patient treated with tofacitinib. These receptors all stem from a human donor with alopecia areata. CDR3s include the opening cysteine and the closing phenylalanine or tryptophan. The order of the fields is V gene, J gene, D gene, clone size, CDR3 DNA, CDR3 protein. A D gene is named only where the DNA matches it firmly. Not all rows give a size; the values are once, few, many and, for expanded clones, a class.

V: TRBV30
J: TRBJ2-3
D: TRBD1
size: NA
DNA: TGTGCCTGGAGTGTTGGGACAGGAGGGGGGACGCAGTATTTT
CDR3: CAWSVGTGGGTQYF

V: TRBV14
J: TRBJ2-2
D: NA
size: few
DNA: TGTGCCAGCAGCCCTCGGGCAGACCGAACCGGGGAGCTGTTTTTT
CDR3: CASSPRADRTGELFF

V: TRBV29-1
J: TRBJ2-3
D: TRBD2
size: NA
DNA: TGCAGCGTTGCGGGGGGGGTGGCCACAGATACGCAGTATTTT
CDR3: CSVAGGVATDTQYF

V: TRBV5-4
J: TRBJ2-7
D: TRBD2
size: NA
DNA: TGTGCCAGCAGCTCTAGGACTAGCGGGCCATACGAGCAGTACTTC
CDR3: CASSSRTSGPYEQYF

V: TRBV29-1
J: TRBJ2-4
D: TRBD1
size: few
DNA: TGCAGCGTTGCTCTACGACAGGGAGACATTCAGTACTTC
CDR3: CSVALRQGDIQYF

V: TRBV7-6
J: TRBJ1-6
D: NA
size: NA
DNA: TGTGCCAGCAGCTTCGCGGCACAGTTTGGGAATTCACCCCTCCACTTT
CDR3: CASSFAAQFGNSPLHF

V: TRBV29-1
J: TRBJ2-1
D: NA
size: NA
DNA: TGCAGCGGAGGCGCAAATGAGCAGTTCTTC
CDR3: CSGGANEQFF

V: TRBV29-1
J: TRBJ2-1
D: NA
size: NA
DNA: TGCAGCGTTGAAGACGACAGCGGGGAGCAGTTCTTC
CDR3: CSVEDDSGEQFF

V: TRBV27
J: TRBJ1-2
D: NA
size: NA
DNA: TGTGCCAGCAGTACCTTCTCTGGAGGCTACACCTTC
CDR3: CASSTFSGGYTF

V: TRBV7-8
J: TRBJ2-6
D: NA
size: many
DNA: TGTGCCAGCAGCTTAGACGGCTGGGCCAACGTCCTGACTTTC
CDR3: CASSLDGWANVLTF

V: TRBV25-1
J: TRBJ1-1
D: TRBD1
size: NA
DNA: TGTGCCAGCAGTGGCAGACAGGGAAGGAACACTGAAGCTTTCTTT
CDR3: CASSGRQGRNTEAFF

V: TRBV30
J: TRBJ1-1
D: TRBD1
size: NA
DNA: TGTGCCTGGAGCGTACAGGGGCCCACTGAAGCTTTCTTT
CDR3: CAWSVQGPTEAFF

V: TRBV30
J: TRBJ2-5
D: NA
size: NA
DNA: TGTGCCTGGAGTGTTCTGGCCGAGACCCAGTACTTC
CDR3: CAWSVLAETQYF

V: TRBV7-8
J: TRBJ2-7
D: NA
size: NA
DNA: TGTGCCAGCAGCTACTCCCGGACAGATACCTCCTTTAGCTCCTACGAGCAGTACTTC
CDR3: CASSYSRTDTSFSSYEQYF

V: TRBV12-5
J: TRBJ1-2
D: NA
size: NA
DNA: TGTGCTAGTGGGTTTATGGTTAACTATGGCTACACCTTC
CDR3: CASGFMVNYGYTF

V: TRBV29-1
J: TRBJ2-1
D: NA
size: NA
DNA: TGCAGCGTTATCTCCCCCTGGGGGAATGAGCAGTTCTTC
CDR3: CSVISPWGNEQFF

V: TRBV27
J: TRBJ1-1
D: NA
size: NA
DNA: TGTGCCAGCAGTACCAGAATGAACACTGAAGCTTTCTTT
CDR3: CASSTRMNTEAFF

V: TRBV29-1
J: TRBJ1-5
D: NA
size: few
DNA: TGCAGCGTCCGGGACGGGGGGAATCAGCCCCAGCATTTT
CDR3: CSVRDGGNQPQHF

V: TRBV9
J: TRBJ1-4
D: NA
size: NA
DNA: TGTGCCAGCAGCGTAGACGGCCATGAAAAACTGTTTTTT
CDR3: CASSVDGHEKLFF

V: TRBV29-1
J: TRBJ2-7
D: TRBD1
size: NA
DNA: TGCAGCGTCCGGACAGGGAGCTACGAGCAGTACTTC
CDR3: CSVRTGSYEQYF

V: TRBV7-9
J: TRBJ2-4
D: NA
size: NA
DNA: TGTGCCAGCAGCTTATGGGTCAGGGTCGCCAAAAACATTCAGTACTTC
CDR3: CASSLWVRVAKNIQYF

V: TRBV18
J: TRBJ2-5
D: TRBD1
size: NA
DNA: TGTGCCAGCTCCCCGACAGGGACGAAGACCCAGTACTTC
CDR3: CASSPTGTKTQYF

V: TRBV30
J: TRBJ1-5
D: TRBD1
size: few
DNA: TGTGCCTGGAGTACGACAGGGTTGGATCAGCCCCAGCATTTT
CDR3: CAWSTTGLDQPQHF

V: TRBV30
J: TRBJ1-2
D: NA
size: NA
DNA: TGTGCCTGGAGTGTAGGCCAGGGGCATGGCTACACCTTC
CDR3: CAWSVGQGHGYTF

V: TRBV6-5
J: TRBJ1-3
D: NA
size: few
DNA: TGTGCCAGCAGTCGGGACGGGTTCTCTGGAAACACCATATATTTT
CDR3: CASSRDGFSGNTIYF

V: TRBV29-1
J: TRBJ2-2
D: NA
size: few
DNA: TGCAGCGCCTCCCGGGATCGGAACACCGGGGAGCTGTTTTTT
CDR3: CSASRDRNTGELFF

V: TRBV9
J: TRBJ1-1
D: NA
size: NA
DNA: TGTGCCAGCAGCGTTGGAGGGAGCGGCACTGAAGCTTTCTTT
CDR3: CASSVGGSGTEAFF

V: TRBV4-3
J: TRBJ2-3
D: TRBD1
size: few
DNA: TGCGCCAGCAGCCAAGCATGGACAGGGGGAGATACGCAGTATTTT
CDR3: CASSQAWTGGDTQYF

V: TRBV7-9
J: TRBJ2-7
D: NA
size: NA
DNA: TGTGCCAGCAGCTCATGGGGGTCTTCCTACGAGCAGTACTTC
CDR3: CASSSWGSSYEQYF

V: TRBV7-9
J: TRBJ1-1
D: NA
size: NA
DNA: TGTGCCAGCAGCTTAGTACCTCTGGAAGCTTTCTTT
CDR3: CASSLVPLEAFF

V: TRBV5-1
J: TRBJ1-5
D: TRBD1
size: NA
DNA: TGCGCCAGCAGCTCCCGGGACAGGGCCCAGCCCCAGCATTTT
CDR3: CASSSRDRAQPQHF